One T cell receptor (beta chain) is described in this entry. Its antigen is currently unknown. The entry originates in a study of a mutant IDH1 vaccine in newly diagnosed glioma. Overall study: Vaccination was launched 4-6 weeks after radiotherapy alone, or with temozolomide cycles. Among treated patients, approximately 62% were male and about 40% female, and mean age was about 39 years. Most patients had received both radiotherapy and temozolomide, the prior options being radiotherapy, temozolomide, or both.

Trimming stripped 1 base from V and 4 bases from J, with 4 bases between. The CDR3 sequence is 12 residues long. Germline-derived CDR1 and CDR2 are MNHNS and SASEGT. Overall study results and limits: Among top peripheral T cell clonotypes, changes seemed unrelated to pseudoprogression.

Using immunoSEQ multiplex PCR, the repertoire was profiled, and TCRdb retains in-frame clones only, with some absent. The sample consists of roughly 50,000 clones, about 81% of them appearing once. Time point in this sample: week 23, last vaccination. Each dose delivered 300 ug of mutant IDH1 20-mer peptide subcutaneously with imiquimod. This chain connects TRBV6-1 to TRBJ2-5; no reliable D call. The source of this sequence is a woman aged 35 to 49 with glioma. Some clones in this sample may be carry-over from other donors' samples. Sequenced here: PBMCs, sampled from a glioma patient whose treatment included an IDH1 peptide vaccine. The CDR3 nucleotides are TGTGCCAGCAGTGAAGGCCGAGAGACCCAGTACTTC. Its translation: CASSEGRETQYF.